The 28 T cell receptor beta chains given below trace back to one sample, sequenced in a study of blood T cell repertoires in COVID-19. Sequencing was performed with immunoSEQ multiplex PCR; in TCRdb, only in-frame clones are kept and a portion is missing. Of 350,000 to 450,000 clones detected, about 85% appear once; the ten largest clones hold under 4%. Sequenced: peripheral blood. The receptors derive from a woman under 30 with acute or convalescent COVID-19.

The chain is built from TRBV7-9 and TRBJ1-5; 9 positions agree with TRBD1. CDR1 SEHNR and CDR2 FQNEAQ come from the germline V gene (reference sequence). The CDR3 is 15 amino acids. V gave up 3 bases and J gave up 5 bases; unmatched junction bases: 5. DNA for the CDR3: TGTGCCAGCAGCTTGGGGACAGGGAGGGATCAGCCCCAGCATTTT. Amino acid sequence: CASSLGTGRDQPQHF.

This chain uses TRBV19 with TRBJ1-3; D unclear. V was pared by 7 bases and J by 4 bases, with 8 bases between. Germline V CDR1 and CDR2: LNHDA, SQIVND (reference sequence). The CDR3 is 12 residues long. The CDR3 nucleotides read TGTGCCAGTAATGGAGGCGGAAACACCATATATTTT. This codes for CASNGGGNTIYF.

V usage is TRBV29-1 and J usage is TRBJ1-1, with TRBD1 matching over 7 bases. V dropped 5 bases and J dropped 5; count of bases not matched to a gene: 11. The germline gives CDR1 SQVTM, CDR2 ANQGSEA. The CDR3 is 14 residues long. CDR3 sequence reads: CSVTGVQGRTEAFF. CDR3 DNA: TGCAGCGTTACAGGGGTACAGGGAAGGACTGAAGCTTTCTTT.

The chain couples TRBV3-1 (or the pseudogene TRBV3-2) to TRBJ2-1; TRBD1 is a possible D gene (5 bases). V was cut by 2 bases and J by 4 bases, with 12 bases left in between. This CDR3 contains 15 residues. CDR1 is LGHDT and CDR2 is YNNKEL in the germline V gene (reference sequence). This CDR3 is CASSQPRDPYNEQFF. The CDR3 DNA reads as TGTGCCAGCAGCCAACCCAGGGATCCGTACAATGAGCAGTTCTTC.

This clone came up a few times. The chain combines TRBV15 with TRBJ1-3; TRBD1 agrees at 7 bases. The length of the CDR3 is 17 residues. Trimming at V came to 1 base and at J to 0 bases, leaving 6 bases not matched to a gene. CDR1 and CDR2 (germline): LNHNV, YYDKDF (reference sequence). CDR3 sequence (DNA): TGTGCCACCAGCAGAGCAGGGGGTTTAAACTCTGGAAACACCATATATTTT. As protein: CATSRAGGLNSGNTIYF.

The chain has TRBV29-1 and TRBJ1-3; tentatively, D is TRBD1 (5 bases). The CDR3 loop spans 11 amino acids. V was clipped by 7 bases and J by 9 bases, with 13 bases between them. CDR1 and CDR2 from the germline V gene are SQVTM and ANQGSEA. The CDR3 DNA follows: TGCAGCGCCGGACAACCTGGCACCATATATTTT. Translated, it gives CSAGQPGTIYF.

V and J are TRBV5-1 and TRBJ2-3, with D possibly being TRBD2 (5 bases). V lost 0 bases and J lost 6, with 8 bases in between. Germline V gene sequence: CDR1 SGHRS, CDR2 YFSETQ. This CDR3 spans 13 amino acids. CDR3 sequence (DNA): TGCGCCAGCAGCTTGGAGGGAGAGGATACGCAGTATTTT. Translated, it gives CASSLEGEDTQYF.

The chain recombines TRBV2 with TRBJ2-3; no firm D call. V lost 6 bases and J lost 4, with 11 bases in between. The CDR3 has 13 residues. Germline values: CDR1 SNHLY, CDR2 FYNNEI. The DNA for the CDR3 is TGTGCCAGCAGGCTAGGCGGATCAGATACGCAGTATTTT. It encodes CASRLGGSDTQYF. Based on the CDR3 plus reference TRBV2 and TRBJ2-3, the full variable domain is EPEVTQTPSHQVTQMGQEVILRCVPISNHLYFYWYRQILGQKVEFLVSFYNNEISEKSEIFDDQFSVERPDGSNFTLKIRSTKLEDSAMYFCASRLGGSDTQYFGPGTRLTVL.

The genes are TRBV2 and TRBJ2-7; 8 positions agree with TRBD1. J gave up 0 bases and V 9 bases, and 4 bases lay outside the gene matches. Germline V gives CDR1 SNHLY, CDR2 FYNNEI. The CDR3 spans 13 residues. The CDR3 DNA is TGTGCCAGGGAGGGACAGGACTCCTACGAGCAGTACTTC. Protein product: CAREGQDSYEQYF.

V is TRBV5-4 and J is TRBJ2-7, with D tentatively TRBD1 (5 bases). The V end was cut by 1 base, the J end by 1 base, with 9 bases between. Germline CDR1 reads SGHNT; CDR2 reads YYREEE (reference sequence). This CDR3 is 14 amino acids long. In DNA form, the CDR3 reads TGTGCCAGCAGCTTGAGGACACTTTCCTACGAGCAGTACTTC. This encodes CASSLRTLSYEQYF.

The V gene is TRBV6-5, the J gene TRBJ1-6, with D perhaps TRBD1 (6 bases). V shed 11 bases and J shed 6 bases, with 11 bases lying between them. Per the germline V gene, CDR1 is MNHEY and CDR2 is SVGAGI. The CDR3 spans 12 residues. The CDR3 loop is CAGNRANSPLHF. In DNA form, the CDR3 reads TGTGCCGGAAACAGGGCTAATTCACCCCTCCACTTT.

The chain carries TRBV7-2 and TRBJ1-3; D not resolved. Germline CDR1 is SGHTA and CDR2 is FQGNSA. V gave up 4 bases and J gave up 2 bases, with 12 bases separating them. CDR3 length equals 15 residues. CDR3 sequence reads: CASSSSAGTGNTIYF. In nucleotides, the CDR3 is TGTGCCAGCAGCTCTTCTGCGGGGACTGGAAACACCATATATTTT.

The V gene is TRBV19, the J gene TRBJ1-6; 10 positions agree with TRBD1. Per the germline V gene, CDR1 is LNHDA and CDR2 is SQIVND (reference sequence). This CDR3 has 14 residues. The J segment lost 8 bases and the V segment lost 6 bases, leaving 4 bases of the junction unmatched. CDR3 sequence (DNA): TGTGCCAGTAGCCGGACAGGGGGTTATTCACCCCTCCACTTT. It yields the protein CASSRTGGYSPLHF.

The table lists this clone with a count of one. The gene calls are TRBV3-1 (or the pseudogene TRBV3-2) and TRBJ2-5; TRBD1 matches at 10 bases. Germline V gene lookup returns CDR1 LGHDT and CDR2 YNNKEL (reference sequence). The CDR3 runs to 12 residues. Trimming removed 9 bases from V and 4 bases from J; junction bases left unmatched: 2. This CDR3 reads CASDRGRETQYF. The CDR3 nucleotides read TGTGCCAGTGACAGGGGGCGAGAGACCCAGTACTTC.

J is TRBJ2-7 and V is TRBV11-2, with 8 bases fitting TRBD1. Germline-derived CDR1 and CDR2 are SGHAT and FQNNGV. V was clipped by 2 bases and J by 3 bases; unmatched bases: 9. The length of the CDR3 is 16 residues. For the CDR3, the DNA is TGTGCCAGCAGCTTAAGTTTGGGACAGGCCGTCTACGAGCAGTACTTC. This encodes CASSLSLGQAVYEQYF.

The CDR3 spells CASSRPYQGDGETQYF. For the CDR3, the DNA is TGTGCCAGCAGTCGACCATACCAGGGGGATGGGGAGACCCAGTACTTC. The chain has TRBV6-6 and TRBJ2-5, with 7 bases that match TRBD1. The CDR3 totals 16 residues. Germline V lookup: CDR1 MNHNY, CDR2 SVGAGI (reference sequence). The V gene end was trimmed by 5 bases and the J gene end by 5 bases; junction bases not matched to a gene: 14.

The chain recombines TRBV30 with TRBJ2-6; no clear D. Trimming shortened V by 0 bases and J by 0 bases, and 6 bases separated the two germline ends. Germline assignment: CDR1 GTSNPN and CDR2 SVGIG (reference sequence). CDR3 size: 15 residues. The CDR3 protein is CAWSVRLSGANVLTF. CDR3 nucleotides: TGTGCCTGGAGTGTACGACTCTCTGGGGCCAACGTCCTGACTTTC.

This rearrangement joins TRBV9 to TRBJ1-2; 10 nucleotides agree with TRBD1. The trim removed 0 bases at V and 8 bases at J, leaving 19 bases unmatched. The CDR3 has 19 residues. The germline V gene encodes CDR1 SGDLS and CDR2 YYNGEE. CDR3: CASSVGAPPPGQGSEGYTF. DNA of the CDR3: TGTGCCAGCAGCGTAGGCGCCCCGCCACCGGGACAGGGGTCCGAAGGCTACACCTTC.

This clone was observed a single time. The CDR3 bases are TGTGCCAGCAGCTTTTTCCAGGGGTACGAGCAGTACTTC. Translation gives CASSFFQGYEQYF. The J gene is TRBJ2-7, the V gene TRBV11-2, with a tentative D call TRBD1 (6 bases). Germline CDR1 SGHAT, CDR2 FQNNGV. The CDR3 spans 13 residues. The ends were cut back, 3 bases at V and 4 bases at J, with 10 bases in the middle.

The rearrangement links TRBV9 to TRBJ1-2, with TRBD1 matching over 12 bases. With 4 bases clipped from V and 4 bases from J, the junction kept 14 bases outside the gene matches. The CDR3 sequence is 18 residues long. CDR1 and CDR2 (germline): SGDLS, YYNGEE. CDR3 residues: CASSQSRDRGRRAYGYTF. The CDR3, as DNA: TGTGCCAGCAGCCAGAGCCGGGACAGGGGGCGACGGGCCTATGGCTACACCTTC.

In nucleotides, the CDR3 is TGTGCCAGCAGCGTAAACGAACAGGGCACAGATACGCAGTATTTT. Translated, it gives CASSVNEQGTDTQYF. The chain is built from TRBV9 and TRBJ2-3, with D possibly being TRBD1 (5 bases). The V end was cut by 1 base, the J end by 1 base, with 10 bases between. Germline V gene lookup returns CDR1 SGDLS and CDR2 YYNGEE. The CDR3 length is 15 residues.

The CDR3 reads CASSSQPTGTGQETQYF. CDR3 sequence (DNA): TGTGCCAGCAGCTCCCAACCCACCGGGACAGGGCAAGAGACCCAGTACTTC. This chain joins TRBV13 and TRBJ2-5, with 9 bases aligning to TRBD1. The CDR3 covers 17 residues. Trimming cost V 4 bases and J 2 bases; bases outside gene matches: 11. Per germline, CDR1 PRHDT and CDR2 FYEKMQ (reference sequence).

In the case of this clone: The same CDR3 is also encoded by other DNA sequences in this sample. The chain joins TRBV7-3 to TRBJ1-1; D is ambiguous. The CDR3 loop spans 14 amino acids. Germline lookup yields CDR1 SGHTA and CDR2 FQGTGA. V gave up 2 bases and J gave up 5 bases, with 12 bases separating them. CDR3 coding DNA: TGTGCCAGCAGCTTACGCGGCGGTGGGACTGAAGCTTTCTTT. Translated: CASSLRGGGTEAFF.

The chain is built from TRBV18 and TRBJ1-4; D perhaps matches TRBD1 (5 bases). Germline V gives CDR1 KGHSH, CDR2 LQKENI. The CDR3 sequence is 12 residues long. V was clipped by 2 bases and J by 7 bases, with 5 bases between them. In DNA form, the CDR3 reads TGTGCCAGCTCACCAGACAGTGAAAAACTGTTTTTT. This codes for CASSPDSEKLFF.

Here the CDR3 DNA reads TGTGCCAGCAGCTTCGACAGTCGCAATGAGCAGTTCTTC. This codes for CASSFDSRNEQFF. This chain connects TRBV7-9 to TRBJ2-1, with a possible D match to TRBD1 (5 bases). Germline V gives CDR1 SEHNR, CDR2 FQNEAQ (reference sequence). CDR3 length: 13 residues. Trimming shortened V by 3 bases and J by 6 bases, and 9 bases separated the two germline ends.

J is TRBJ2-1 and V is TRBV27, with unresolved D. CDR3 length: 13 amino acids. Between the trimmed V and J ends, which lost 5 bases and 0 bases, there was a span of 5 bases. The germline CDR1 and CDR2 sequences are MNHEY and SMNVEV (reference sequence). The CDR3 loop is CASSVYSYNEQFF. In DNA form, the CDR3 reads TGTGCCAGCAGTGTCTACTCCTACAATGAGCAGTTCTTC.

This clone was found a few times. The sample contains more than one DNA sequence encoding this CDR3. This chain connects TRBV7-9 to TRBJ1-1; D possibly corresponds to TRBD1 (5 bases). V dropped 2 bases and J dropped 3 bases, with 7 bases sitting between them. Germline values: CDR1 SEHNR, CDR2 FQNEAQ (reference sequence). The CDR3 covers 13 residues. The CDR3 region is CASSLTGDTEAFF. In nucleotides, the CDR3 is TGTGCCAGCAGCTTAACAGGAGACACTGAAGCTTTCTTT.

The chain links TRBV20-1 to TRBJ1-5; D unclear. This CDR3 contains 14 residues. Germline CDR1 is DFQATT and CDR2 is SNEGSKA (reference sequence). V was pared by 3 bases and J by 2 bases, with 11 bases between. The CDR3 spells CSASTGLGNQPQHF. The CDR3, as DNA: TGCAGTGCTAGTACCGGGTTGGGCAATCAGCCCCAGCATTTT.